This T cell receptor (beta chain) is drawn from a study of shared clonotypes between healthy human individuals. This table comes from immunoSEQ multiplex PCR, and its TCRdb copy is limited to in-frame clones, with some not included. The table has more than 2,000,000 clones, over 85% seen once; the top ten hold approximately 0.4%. Sequencing input: naive CD4+ T cells from PBMCs. The subset denotes: CD45RA+ positively selected. The receptor comes from a man between 18 and 35 years old in good health. Some clones in this sample may be carry-over from other donors' samples.

This chain's CDR3 is CASRKGKARPNSGNTIYF. The CDR3 DNA is TGTGCCAGCAGAAAGGGGAAGGCGAGACCCAACTCTGGAAACACCATATATTTT. V and J are TRBV28 and TRBJ1-3, with D perhaps TRBD1 (5 bases). Germline-derived CDR1 and CDR2 are MDHEN and SYDVKM. Trimming left V 6 bases short and J 0 bases short, with 21 bases between. The CDR3 spans 18 residues. Full variable domain (rest looked up from reference TRBV28 and TRBJ1-3): DVKVTQSSRYLVKRTGEKVFLECVQDMDHENMFWYRQDPGLGLRLIYFSYDVKMKEKGDIPEGYSVSREKKERFSLILESASTNQTSMYLCASRKGKARPNSGNTIYFGEGSWLTVV.